Listed here are 10 T cell receptor beta chains from one sample, sequenced in a study of T cells in Graves' hyperthyroidism and ophthalmopathy. RNA transcripts yielded amplified TCR beta CDR3 regions. Carried out on the TCR CDR3, a first-round RT-PCR used the HTBI primer set. TCRdb re-called the multiplex PCR reads through MiXCR, storing one row per CDR3 protein. The profile shows some 530,000 distinct CDR3 sequences, approximately 23% of them singletons. What was sequenced was blood. Receptors originate from a woman in her sixties or seventies with Graves' ophthalmopathy.

V usage is TRBV7-8 and J usage is TRBJ2-7; TRBD2 matches 12 bases. The CDR3 spans 16 residues. Germline values: CDR1 SGHVS, CDR2 FQNEAQ. V was pared by 0 bases and J by 4 bases, with 4 bases of the junction left unmatched. The DNA for the CDR3 is TGTGCCAGCAGCTTAGCCCTGACTAGCGGGAGTTACGAGCAGTACTTC. Protein: CASSLALTSGSYEQYF.

This clonotype was detected a few times. The chain combines TRBV20-1 with TRBJ2-1; weak D call: TRBD2 (5 bases). This CDR3 region has 14 residues. Germline lookup yields CDR1 DFQATT and CDR2 SNEGSKA (reference sequence). Trimming removed 3 bases from V and 7 bases from J, with 16 bases in between. CDR3 nucleotides: TGCAGTGCTAGGAAGCGGCACCCTCGAAATGAGCAGTTCTTC. This translates into CSARKRHPRNEQFF.

This clonotype appeared many times. The chain links TRBV27 to TRBJ1-2; D is undetermined. This CDR3 is 15 amino acids long. V was pared by 3 bases and J by 8 bases, with 19 bases between. The V gene's germline CDR1 is MNHEY and CDR2 SMNVEV (reference sequence). DNA for the CDR3: TGTGCCAGCAGTTTGACGCCCCCAATCCCTAGGGGCTACACCTTC. Amino acids: CASSLTPPIPRGYTF.

The chain has TRBV10-3 and TRBJ2-5; D call uncertain. The CDR3 extends over 14 amino acids. V was pared by 0 bases and J by 11 bases, with 16 bases between. The germline gives CDR1 ENHRY, CDR2 SYGVKD. The CDR3 loop reads CAISESGVGEVQYF. The CDR3 nucleotides are TGTGCCATCAGTGAGTCTGGGGTTGGCGAGGTACAGTACTTC.

This clonotype has only a few counts. The chain links TRBV6-1 to TRBJ2-2; 10 bases align to TRBD1. The CDR3 runs 14 residues. V lost 11 bases and J lost 3; bases outside the gene matches: 6. Per the germline V gene, CDR1 is MNHNS and CDR2 is SASEGT. In nucleotides, the CDR3 is TGTGCCGGTAGACAGGGGGCTGACACCGGGGAGCTGTTTTTT. Translated, it gives CAGRQGADTGELFF.

This clonotype has only a few counts. V and J are TRBV5-1 and TRBJ1-1; possible D gene TRBD1, 6 bases. Germline V gene lookup returns CDR1 SGHRS and CDR2 YFSETQ. The germline V and J ends were trimmed by 4 bases and 2 bases, with 15 bases remaining between them. The CDR3 consists of 15 residues. The CDR3 sequence: CASSSSGQINTEAFF. Here the CDR3 DNA reads TGCGCCAGCAGCAGCTCGGGACAAATAAACACTGAAGCTTTCTTT.

V usage is TRBV9 and J usage is TRBJ2-6; 9 bases match TRBD1. This CDR3 has 18 residues. The J segment lost 0 bases and the V segment lost 3 bases, leaving 7 bases of the junction unmatched. Looked up from germline, CDR1 is SGDLS and CDR2 is YYNGEE. DNA for the CDR3: TGTGCCAGCAGCGCTCCGGGACAGGGCTACTCTGGGGCCAACGTCCTGACTTTC. It codes for CASSAPGQGYSGANVLTF.

CDR3 amino acids: CAWSVLDPAYEQYF. CDR3 coding DNA: TGTGCCTGGAGTGTACTCGACCCTGCCTACGAGCAGTACTTC. The chain couples TRBV30 to TRBJ2-7; D unclear. Germline assignment: CDR1 GTSNPN and CDR2 SVGIG (reference sequence). The CDR3 is made up of 14 amino acids. Trimming took off 0 bases at V and 2 bases at J, with 11 bases between the two ends.

The chain carries TRBV30 and TRBJ1-2; possibly TRBD1 for D (5 bases). The CDR3 length is 15 residues. The V gene's germline CDR1 is GTSNPN and CDR2 SVGIG (reference sequence). Trimming left V 3 bases short and J 8 bases short, with 22 bases between. CDR3: CAWSAALTARGGYTF. The CDR3 nucleotides read TGTGCCTGGAGCGCAGCATTGACAGCTCGTGGGGGCTACACCTTC.

This rearrangement joins TRBV4-3 to TRBJ2-7, with 11 bases fitting TRBD2. This CDR3 region has 15 residues. Germline values: CDR1 LGHNA, CDR2 YSLEER. Trimming removed 1 base from V and 3 bases from J; junction bases left unmatched: 2. As DNA, the CDR3 is TGCGCCAGCAGCCAAGTTACTAGCGGGAGCTACGAGCAGTACTTC. Translating it yields CASSQVTSGSYEQYF.